The rows below give T cell receptor beta chains drawn from one sample of a study of vaccination and CD4 T cells after COVID-19. From the PCR reads, TCRdb called clonotypes with MiXCR, one entry per CDR3 protein. The sample shows 7,500 to 8,500 distinct CDR3 sequences, approximately 20% of them seen only once. Their antigens remain unidentified. The sequenced sample was CD4+ T cells from blood, cultured in vitro, obtained after SARS-CoV-2 vaccination. Every receptor here comes from a human donor who had recovered from COVID-19. Each CDR3 is given without its conserved first and last residue.

j_call	v_call	cdr3_aa
TRBJ2-2	TRBV5-6	ASTWWGGELF
TRBJ2-1	TRBV7-6	ASSLAPFGGQGAKNNEQF
TRBJ2-1	TRBV24-1	ATMAATVNEQF
TRBJ1-1	TRBV18	ASSPAGSRNTEAF
TRBJ2-5	TRBV7-2	ASSLPGFRETQY
TRBJ2-3	TRBV24-1	ATSDFSAGGPRTQY
TRBJ1-1	TRBV20-1	SARYPPDRKNTEAF
TRBJ1-5	TRBV10-3	AISEGLDNQPQH
TRBJ2-3	TRBV7-2	ASSSAGLGSDTQY
TRBJ2-1	TRBV20-1	SARVSSGLNEQF
TRBJ2-5	TRBV29-1	SVAKVGTGGMGETQY
TRBJ2-7	TRBV20-1	SAPSAGTRGEQY
TRBJ1-5	TRBV28	ASTLSQIYSNQPQH
TRBJ1-2	TRBV28	ASNGSGYYGYT
TRBJ2-6	TRBV19	ASSIVGANVLT
TRBJ2-3	TRBV5-1	ASSQGASRDTQY
TRBJ1-2	TRBV28	ASSLGQGGYGYT
TRBJ2-3	TRBV30	AWNLAGRDTQY
TRBJ1-6	TRBV7-9	ASSLTRDRVRPLH
TRBJ1-2	TRBV6-1	ASLWALNYGYT
TRBJ1-5	TRBV28	ASSPEGGNQPQH
TRBJ2-7	TRBV20-1	SATKTSYEQY
TRBJ1-2	TRBV6-1	ASRTVTGYT
TRBJ1-5	TRBV25-1	ASSEARVNQPQH
TRBJ2-5	TRBV11-3	ASSRGIISRGGKETQY
TRBJ2-3	TRBV7-9	ASSSSGDTQY
TRBJ2-7	TRBV5-1	ASSEGSSYEQY